This passage covers 7 T cell receptor beta chains from one sample sequenced in a study of blood T cell repertoires in COVID-19 (dated by TCRdb to the early 2020s). Receptor libraries were prepared by the immunoSEQ multiplex PCR assay. The source is immuneACCESS, and TCRdb retained only in-frame sequences with V and J called. Part of the clones is not carried over; for the studies checked, unresolved V genes explain less than half of this, and the remainder is unexplained. The sample table shows around 190,000 clones, and roughly 76% are seen once. The top ten hold more than 9.5% of the sample. The sample taken for sequencing was peripheral blood. These receptors all stem from a woman between 40 and 55 years old with COVID-19, enrolled during active disease.

This clone was found once. The genes are TRBV6-5 and TRBJ2-3; 9 bases fit TRBD1. The CDR3 is made up of 15 amino acids. Germline CDR1 MNHEY, CDR2 SVGAGI. V lost 0 bases to trimming and J lost 4 bases; unmatched junction nucleotides: 2. The CDR3 DNA is TGTGCCAGCAGTTACTCAGGACAGGGGCCAGATACGCAGTATTTT. Protein product: CASSYSGQGPDTQYF.

The chain couples TRBV27 to TRBJ2-1; 8 bases are shared with TRBD2. V gave up 3 bases and J gave up 6 bases; unmatched junction bases: 7. The CDR3 is made up of 15 amino acids. Germline lookup yields CDR1 MNHEY and CDR2 SMNVEV (reference sequence). DNA of the CDR3: TGTGCCAGCAGTTTCTTTAGCGGGGTCCCCAATGAGCAGTTCTTC. Translation gives CASSFFSGVPNEQFF.

The chain employs TRBV20-1 and TRBJ2-1, with 8 bases that match TRBD1. The CDR3 extends over 14 amino acids. Per germline, CDR1 DFQATT and CDR2 SNEGSKA (reference sequence). Trimming cost V 3 bases and J 10 bases; bases outside gene matches: 11. The CDR3 protein is CSASQSTGGREQFF. The CDR3 bases are TGCAGTGCTAGTCAGAGTACAGGGGGTAGGGAGCAGTTCTTC.

The chain links TRBV2 to TRBJ1-1; possible D gene TRBD1, 5 bases. With 8 bases removed from V and 4 bases from J, the gap between germline ends came to 14 bases. Germline CDR1 reads SNHLY; CDR2 reads FYNNEI. The CDR3 sequence is 13 residues long. The chain's CDR3 is CASSFTGGTEAFF. As DNA, the CDR3 is TGTGCCAGCTCTTTTACGGGGGGCACTGAAGCTTTCTTT.

The V gene is TRBV7-9, the J gene TRBJ2-1; 9 nucleotides align to TRBD2. V lost 7 bases to trimming and J lost 12 bases; unmatched junction nucleotides: 10. The CDR3 consists of 13 residues. Germline CDR1 and CDR2: SEHNR and FQNEAQ (reference sequence). The CDR3 reads CASTPAGGNWQFF. The CDR3 DNA reads as TGTGCCAGCACACCAGCGGGGGGAAATTGGCAGTTCTTC.

The chain joins TRBV2 to TRBJ2-3, with TRBD2 matching over 13 bases. Germline-derived CDR1 and CDR2 are SNHLY and FYNNEI. The CDR3 has 14 amino acids. V dropped 7 bases and J dropped 7; count of bases not matched to a gene: 5. The CDR3 coding sequence is TGTGCCAGCAAAGGACTAGCGGGGGCTTATACGCAGTATTTT. As protein: CASKGLAGAYTQYF.

The chain employs TRBV7-6 and TRBJ1-1; the D is unclear. The germline gives CDR1 SGHVS, CDR2 FNYEAQ. The CDR3 runs 16 residues. Trimming removed 5 bases from V and 7 bases from J, with 23 bases in between. The CDR3 sequence: CASSPPPGFGRREAFF. The CDR3 DNA reads TGTGCCAGCAGCCCCCCCCCGGGGTTCGGCAGACGTGAAGCTTTCTTT.